Below are 8 T cell receptor beta chains sequenced from a single sample in a study of T-cell reconstitution after alpha-beta-depleted transplantation in children. This sample's TCRbeta library carried unique molecular identifier barcodes. Via MiXCR, TCRdb re-called the PCR reads, giving one row per CDR3 protein. The sample contains roughly 400,000 distinct CDR3 sequences, roughly 44% of which appear only once. The sample in question was PBMCs, obtained before TCRalphabeta/CD19-depleted stem cell transplant. The receptors were gathered from a girl aged 2 to 9 with aplastic anemia, due to receive a stem cell transplant.

The table lists this clonotype with many counts. The chain employs TRBV13 and TRBJ2-3; D could derive from TRBD1 or TRBD2 (5 bases each). Germline assignment: CDR1 PRHDT and CDR2 FYEKMQ (reference sequence). The CDR3 is made up of 14 amino acids. V was cut by 4 bases and J by 0 bases, with 8 bases left in between. DNA of the CDR3: TGTGCCAGCAGCTCTCGGGGCAGCACAGATACGCAGTATTTT. Encoded protein: CASSSRGSTDTQYF.

The J gene is TRBJ2-5, the V gene TRBV27; tentative D call: TRBD2 (6 bases). V was cut by 5 bases and J by 4 bases, with 20 bases left in between. Germline V gene data show CDR1 as MNHEY and CDR2 as SMNVEV (reference sequence). The CDR3 extends over 16 amino acids. CDR3 sequence (DNA): TGTGCCAGCAGTCTCGGACTGGGCGGAGGGTTAGAGACCCAGTACTTC. Translating gives CASSLGLGGGLETQYF.

The rearrangement joins TRBV7-3 to TRBJ2-5; TRBD2 might be the D (7 bases). Germline assignment: CDR1 SGHTA and CDR2 FQGTGA. CDR3 length equals 15 residues. The germline V and J ends were trimmed by 5 bases and 5 bases, with 18 bases remaining between them. The CDR3 reads CASSPSGGGEETQYF. The CDR3 DNA reads as TGTGCCAGCAGCCCCTCGGGCGGGGGCGAGGAGACCCAGTACTTC. The variable domain in full, completed from reference TRBV7-3 and TRBJ2-5, reads GAGVSQTPSNKVTEKGKYVELRCDPISGHTALYWYRQSLGQGPEFLIYFQGTGAADDSGLPNDRFFAVRPEGSVSTLKIQRTERGDSAVYLCASSPSGGGEETQYFGPGTRLLVL.

The chain recombines TRBV5-1 with TRBJ2-2, with 8 bases aligning to TRBD2. The V gene's germline CDR1 is SGHRS and CDR2 YFSETQ. Germline trimming cut 3 bases from V and 5 bases from J; bases unmatched to any gene: 15. The CDR3 has 18 amino acids. The CDR3 spells CASSSKPLAGGQTGELFF. The CDR3 DNA reads TGCGCCAGCAGCTCGAAACCTCTCGCGGGGGGCCAAACCGGGGAGCTGTTTTTT.

In its sample, this clonotype was seen many times. The chain has TRBV20-1 and TRBJ2-3, with 8 bases matching TRBD2. With V trimmed by 3 bases and J by 3 bases, 5 bases remained unmatched. Germline V CDR1 and CDR2: DFQATT, SNEGSKA (reference sequence). The CDR3 contains 14 residues. The CDR3 region has the DNA TGCAGTGCTAGGAGCGGGAGCGGGACAGATACGCAGTATTTT. Its translation is CSARSGSGTDTQYF.

The chain couples TRBV4-1 to TRBJ2-1; 9 bases match TRBD1. The V gene's germline CDR1 is MGHRA and CDR2 YSYEKL. V lost 2 bases and J lost 9; bases outside the gene matches: 11. The CDR3 extends over 16 amino acids. CDR3: CASSQPGGTGFGEQFF. Written as DNA, the CDR3 is TGCGCCAGCAGCCAACCTGGGGGGACAGGGTTCGGTGAGCAGTTCTTC.

This clonotype has only a few counts. The rearrangement joins TRBV18 to TRBJ2-5; TRBD2 matches 7 bases. Per the germline V gene, CDR1 is KGHSH and CDR2 is LQKENI. The CDR3 is 14 residues long. Trimming removed 0 bases from V and 5 bases from J; junction bases left unmatched: 3. The CDR3 here is CASSPPTSYETQYF. CDR3 coding DNA: TGTGCCAGCTCACCACCGACTAGCTACGAGACCCAGTACTTC.

This clonotype was seen more than once but under ten times. V and J are TRBV6-5 and TRBJ2-1; TRBD2 matches at 11 bases. After removal of 0 bases from V and 0 bases from J, the junction contained 7 bases not matched to a gene. Germline assignment: CDR1 MNHEY and CDR2 SVGAGI. The CDR3 extends over 19 amino acids. The CDR3 coding sequence is TGTGCCAGCAGTTACTCGTCGACTAGCGGGATTAGCTCCTACAATGAGCAGTTCTTC. Translation: CASSYSSTSGISSYNEQFF.